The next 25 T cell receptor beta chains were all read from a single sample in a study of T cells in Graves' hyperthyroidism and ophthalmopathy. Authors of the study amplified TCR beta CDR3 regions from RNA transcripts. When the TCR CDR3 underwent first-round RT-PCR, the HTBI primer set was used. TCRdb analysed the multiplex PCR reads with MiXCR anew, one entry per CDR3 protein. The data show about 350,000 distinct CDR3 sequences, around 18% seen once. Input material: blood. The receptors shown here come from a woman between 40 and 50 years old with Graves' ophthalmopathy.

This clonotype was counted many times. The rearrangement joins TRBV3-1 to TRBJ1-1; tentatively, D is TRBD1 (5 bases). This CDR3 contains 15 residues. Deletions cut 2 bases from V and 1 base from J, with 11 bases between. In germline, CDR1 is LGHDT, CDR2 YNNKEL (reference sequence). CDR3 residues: CASSQNGGRNTEAFF. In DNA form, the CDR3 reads TGTGCCAGCAGCCAAAACGGGGGACGGAACACTGAAGCTTTCTTT.

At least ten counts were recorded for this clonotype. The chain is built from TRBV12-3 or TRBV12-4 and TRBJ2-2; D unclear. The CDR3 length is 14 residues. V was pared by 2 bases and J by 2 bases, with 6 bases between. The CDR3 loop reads CASSLHLNTGELFF. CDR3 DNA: TGTGCCAGCAGTTTACACCTTAACACCGGGGAGCTGTTTTTT.

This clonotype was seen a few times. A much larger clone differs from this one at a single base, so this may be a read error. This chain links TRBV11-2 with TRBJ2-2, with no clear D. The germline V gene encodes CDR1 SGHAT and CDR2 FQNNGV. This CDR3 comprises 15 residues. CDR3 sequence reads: CVSSLARANTGELFF. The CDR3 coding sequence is TGTGTCAGCAGCTTAGCCCGCGCGAACACCGGGGAGCTGTTTTTT.

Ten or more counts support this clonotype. The chain's CDR3 is CSARRTGGPYEQYF. The CDR3 DNA follows: TGCAGTGCTAGGCGGACAGGGGGGCCCTACGAGCAGTACTTC. The genes are TRBV20-1 and TRBJ2-7; 10 nucleotides match TRBD1. V gave up 3 bases and J gave up 2 bases; unmatched junction bases: 4. The germline gives CDR1 DFQATT, CDR2 SNEGSKA (reference sequence). This CDR3 region has 14 residues.

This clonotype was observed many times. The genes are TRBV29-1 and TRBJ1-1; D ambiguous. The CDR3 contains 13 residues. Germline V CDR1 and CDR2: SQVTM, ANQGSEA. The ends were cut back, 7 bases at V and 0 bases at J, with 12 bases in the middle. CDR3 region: CSGYTAMNTEAFF. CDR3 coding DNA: TGCAGCGGCTACACAGCCATGAACACTGAAGCTTTCTTT.

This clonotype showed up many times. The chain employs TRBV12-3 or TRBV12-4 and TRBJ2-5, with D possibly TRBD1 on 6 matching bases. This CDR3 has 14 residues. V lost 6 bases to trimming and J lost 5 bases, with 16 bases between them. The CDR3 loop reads CASRDSSLGETQYF. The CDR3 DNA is TGTGCCAGCAGGGACAGCTCCCTGGGGGAGACCCAGTACTTC.

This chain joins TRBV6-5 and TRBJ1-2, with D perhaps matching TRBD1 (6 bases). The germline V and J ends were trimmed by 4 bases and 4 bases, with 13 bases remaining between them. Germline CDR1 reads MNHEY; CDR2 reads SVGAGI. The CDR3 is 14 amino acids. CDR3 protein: CASSFPGQVYGYTF. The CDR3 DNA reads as TGTGCCAGCAGTTTCCCGGGACAAGTCTATGGCTACACCTTC.

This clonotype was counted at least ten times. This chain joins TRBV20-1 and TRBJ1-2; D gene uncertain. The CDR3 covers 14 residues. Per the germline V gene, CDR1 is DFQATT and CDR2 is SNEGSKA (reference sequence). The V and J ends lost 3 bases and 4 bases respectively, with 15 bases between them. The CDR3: CSASPILGLYGYTF. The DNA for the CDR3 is TGCAGTGCTAGCCCTATCCTCGGACTCTATGGCTACACCTTC.

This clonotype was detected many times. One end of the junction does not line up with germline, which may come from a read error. CDR3: CASRLSNSHEQYF. CDR3 DNA: TGTGCCAGCAGGCTTAGTAACTCCCACGAGCAGTACTTC. The V and J genes are TRBV7-8 and TRBJ2-7, with no clear D. This CDR3 contains 13 residues. In germline, CDR1 is SGHVS, CDR2 FQNEAQ.

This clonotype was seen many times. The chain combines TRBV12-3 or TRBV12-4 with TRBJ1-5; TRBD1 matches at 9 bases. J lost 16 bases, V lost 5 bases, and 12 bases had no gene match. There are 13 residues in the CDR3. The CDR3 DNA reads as TGTGCCAGCAGTCCGCCGGGACAGGGCCCTAGACATTTT. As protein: CASSPPGQGPRHF.

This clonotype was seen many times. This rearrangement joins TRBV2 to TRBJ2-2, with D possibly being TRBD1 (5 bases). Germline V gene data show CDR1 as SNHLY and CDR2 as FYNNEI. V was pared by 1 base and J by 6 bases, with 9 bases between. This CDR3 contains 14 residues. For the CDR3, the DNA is TGTGCCAGCAGTGAAGAGGGGCCGGCCGGGGAGCTGTTTTTT. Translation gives CASSEEGPAGELFF.

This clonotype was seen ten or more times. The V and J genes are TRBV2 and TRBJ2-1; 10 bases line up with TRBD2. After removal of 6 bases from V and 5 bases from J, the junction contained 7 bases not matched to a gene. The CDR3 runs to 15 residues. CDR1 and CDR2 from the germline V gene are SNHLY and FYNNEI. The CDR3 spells CASRGGLAAHNEQFF. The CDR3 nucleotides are TGTGCCAGCAGGGGTGGACTAGCGGCCCACAATGAGCAGTTCTTC.

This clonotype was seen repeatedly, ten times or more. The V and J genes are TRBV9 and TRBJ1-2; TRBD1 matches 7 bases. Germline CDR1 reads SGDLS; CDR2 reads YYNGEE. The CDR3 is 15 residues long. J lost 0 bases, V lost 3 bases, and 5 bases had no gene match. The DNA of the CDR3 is TGTGCCAGCAGCGCCGGACAGGCGGCTAACTATGGCTACACCTTC. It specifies CASSAGQAANYGYTF.

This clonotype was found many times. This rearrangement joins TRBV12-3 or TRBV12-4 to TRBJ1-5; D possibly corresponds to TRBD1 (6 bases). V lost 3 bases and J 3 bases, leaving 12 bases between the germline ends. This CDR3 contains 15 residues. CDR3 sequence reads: CASSFAGGSNQPQHF. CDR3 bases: TGTGCCAGCAGTTTTGCGGGGGGCTCCAATCAGCCCCAGCATTTT.

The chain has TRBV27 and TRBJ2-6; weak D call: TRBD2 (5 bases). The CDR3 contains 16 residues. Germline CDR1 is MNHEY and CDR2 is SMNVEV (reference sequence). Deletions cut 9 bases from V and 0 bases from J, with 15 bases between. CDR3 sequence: CASGTGSSSGANVLTF. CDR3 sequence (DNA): TGTGCCAGTGGTACGGGGAGTTCCTCTGGGGCCAACGTCCTGACTTTC.

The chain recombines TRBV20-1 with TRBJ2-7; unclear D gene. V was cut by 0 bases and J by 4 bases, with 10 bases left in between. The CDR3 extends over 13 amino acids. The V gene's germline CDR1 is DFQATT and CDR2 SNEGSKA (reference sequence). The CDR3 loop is CSARDVRIYEQYF. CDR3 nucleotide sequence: TGCAGTGCTAGAGACGTCAGGATTTACGAGCAGTACTTC.

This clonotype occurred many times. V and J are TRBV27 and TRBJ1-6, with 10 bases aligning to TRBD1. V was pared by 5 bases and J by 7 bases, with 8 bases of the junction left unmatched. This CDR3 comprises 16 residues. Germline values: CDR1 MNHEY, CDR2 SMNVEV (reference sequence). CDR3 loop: CASSTVPGQGNSPLHF. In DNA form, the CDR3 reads TGTGCCAGCAGTACCGTCCCGGGACAGGGGAATTCACCCCTCCACTTT.

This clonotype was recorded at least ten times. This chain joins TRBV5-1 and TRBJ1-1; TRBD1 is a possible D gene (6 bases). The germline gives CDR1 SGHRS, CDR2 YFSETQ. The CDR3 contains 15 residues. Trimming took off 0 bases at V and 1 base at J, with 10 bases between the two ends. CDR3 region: CASSLEGTPNTEAFF. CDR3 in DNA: TGCGCCAGCAGCTTGGAGGGGACACCGAACACTGAAGCTTTCTTT.

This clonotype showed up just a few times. The CDR3 is CASSNVGQGISEQYF. CDR3 sequence (DNA): TGTGCCAGCAGTAACGTAGGACAGGGTATTTCCGAGCAGTACTTC. The rearrangement joins TRBV11-2 to TRBJ2-7; 8 bases are a match to TRBD1. This CDR3 has 15 residues. Trimming took 6 bases from V and 6 from J; bases not matched to a gene: 13. CDR1 is SGHAT, CDR2 FQNNGV, per germline.

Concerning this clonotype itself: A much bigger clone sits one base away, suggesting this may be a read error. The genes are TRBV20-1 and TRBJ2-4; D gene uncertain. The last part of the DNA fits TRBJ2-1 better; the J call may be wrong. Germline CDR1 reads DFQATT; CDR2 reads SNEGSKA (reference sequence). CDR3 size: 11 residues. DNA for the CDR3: TGCAGTGCCGGTAGAGGAGATGATCAGTTCTTC. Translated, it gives CSAGRGDDQFF.

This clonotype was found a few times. CDR3 in DNA: TGTGCCAGCAGGGGGGGATTGAGAAGGAGCAATCAGCCCCAGCATTTT. Protein sequence: CASRGGLRRSNQPQHF. The rearrangement joins TRBV28 to TRBJ1-5; TRBD1 is a possible D gene (5 bases). The V end lost 6 bases, the J end lost 1 base, and 16 bases lay between the germline ends. Germline V gene sequence: CDR1 MDHEN, CDR2 SYDVKM. This CDR3 has 16 amino acids.

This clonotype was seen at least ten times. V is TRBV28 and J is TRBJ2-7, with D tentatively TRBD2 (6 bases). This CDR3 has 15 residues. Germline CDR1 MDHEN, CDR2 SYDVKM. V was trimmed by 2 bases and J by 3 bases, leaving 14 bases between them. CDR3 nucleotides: TGTGCCAGCAGTTTAGGGCTAGCGATTGACTACGAGCAGTACTTC. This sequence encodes CASSLGLAIDYEQYF.

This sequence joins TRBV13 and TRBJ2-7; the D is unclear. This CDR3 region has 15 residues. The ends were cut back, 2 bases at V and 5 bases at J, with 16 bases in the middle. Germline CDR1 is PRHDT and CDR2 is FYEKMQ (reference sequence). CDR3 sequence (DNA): TGTGCCAGCAGCTTACGGGCAGGTTTTTTCGACGAGCAGTACTTC. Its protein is CASSLRAGFFDEQYF.

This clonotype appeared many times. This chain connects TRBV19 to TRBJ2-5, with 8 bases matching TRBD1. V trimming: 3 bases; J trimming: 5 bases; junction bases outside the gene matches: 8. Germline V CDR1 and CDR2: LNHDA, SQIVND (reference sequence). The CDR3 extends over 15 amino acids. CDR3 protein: CASSIPRQGTETQYF. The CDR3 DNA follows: TGTGCCAGTAGTATCCCCCGACAGGGGACGGAGACCCAGTACTTC.

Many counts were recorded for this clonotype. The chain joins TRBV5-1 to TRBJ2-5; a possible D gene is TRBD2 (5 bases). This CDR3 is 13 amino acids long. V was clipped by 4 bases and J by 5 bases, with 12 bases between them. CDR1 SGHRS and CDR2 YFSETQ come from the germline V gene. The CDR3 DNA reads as TGCGCCAGCAGCCACGGGTCGGGGGAGACCCAGTACTTC. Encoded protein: CASSHGSGETQYF. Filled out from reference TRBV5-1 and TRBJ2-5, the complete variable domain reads KAGVTQTPRYLIKTRGQQVTLSCSPISGHRSVSWYQQTPGQGLQFLFEYFSETQRNKGNFPGRFSGRQFSNSRSEMNVSTLELGDSALYLCASSHGSGETQYFGPGTRLLVL.